Below are 18 T cell receptor beta chains sequenced from a single sample in a study of blood T cells in healthy people across ages. A second PCR, run for roughly 7 to 11 cycles, used a sample-barcoded 5' primer plus a J-beta primer mix. Each CDR3 protein is one row after TCRdb ran MiXCR on the 5' RACE reads. The sample consists of roughly 800,000 distinct CDR3 sequences, about 34% of them appearing once. Sequencing was performed on blood. The receptors shown here come from a young man in good health.

This clonotype was found many times. The chain employs TRBV12-3 or TRBV12-4 and TRBJ2-1, with D uncertain. V dropped 3 bases and J dropped 2 bases, with 5 bases sitting between them. The CDR3 length is 13 residues. The CDR3 protein is CASSLSAYNEQFF. In DNA, the CDR3 is TGTGCCAGCAGTTTGTCCGCCTACAATGAGCAGTTCTTC.

This CDR3 is CASSQNGDSEETQYF. For the CDR3, the DNA is TGTGCCAGCAGCCAAAATGGGGACAGCGAAGAGACCCAGTACTTC. The rearrangement uses TRBV4-2 and TRBJ2-5; 7 positions agree with TRBD1. The V and J ends lost 2 bases and 3 bases, in that order; junction bases with no gene match: 6. Germline CDR1 and CDR2: LGHNA and YNFKEQ. CDR3 length: 15 residues.

V usage is TRBV12-5 and J usage is TRBJ2-7, with a possible D match to TRBD2 (5 bases). V lost 1 base, J lost 3 bases, and 13 bases lay in between. Germline lookup yields CDR1 LGHNT and CDR2 FRNRAP. The CDR3 sequence is 15 residues long. CDR3 in amino acids: CASGLGADYFYEQYF. CDR3 in DNA: TGTGCTAGTGGTTTGGGGGCAGACTATTTCTACGAGCAGTACTTC.

This chain's CDR3 is CASSQAGAYYNEQFF. As DNA, the CDR3 is TGTGCCAGCAGCCAAGCGGGAGCGTACTACAATGAGCAGTTCTTC. The chain is built from TRBV12-3 or TRBV12-4 and TRBJ2-1, with 8 bases fitting TRBD2. The CDR3 extends over 15 amino acids. With V trimmed by 6 bases and J by 3 bases, 7 bases remained unmatched.

The chain recombines TRBV29-1 with TRBJ1-5, with D possibly TRBD1 on 6 matching bases. Germline values: CDR1 SQVTM, CDR2 ANQGSEA. This CDR3 comprises 13 residues. Trimming removed 4 bases from V and 7 bases from J, with 14 bases in between. CDR3 bases: TGCAGCGTTGGCCGGGACACGAACCAGCCCCAGCATTTT. This translates into CSVGRDTNQPQHF.

V is TRBV10-3 and J is TRBJ2-1; D is unresolved. Trimming removed 3 bases at V and 0 bases at J, with 15 bases between. The V gene's germline CDR1 is ENHRY and CDR2 SYGVKD. The CDR3 is 17 amino acids. The CDR3 here is CAISDLTDPPSYNEQFF. CDR3 coding DNA: TGTGCCATCAGTGACCTCACGGACCCACCCTCCTACAATGAGCAGTTCTTC.

As regards this clonotype: The junction and the germline gene differ at one end; a read error may be behind it. V usage is TRBV9 and J usage is TRBJ2-1; 7 positions match TRBD2. Germline-derived CDR1 and CDR2 are SGDLS and YYNGEE. The CDR3 is 15 amino acids. The CDR3 spells CASSPSGEGYNGQFF. CDR3 DNA: TGTGCCAGCAGCCCCTCGGGGGAGGGATACAATGGGCAGTTCTTC.

The sample holds a few counts of this clonotype. V gene TRBV9 combines with J gene TRBJ1-1; no firm D call. The V gene's germline CDR1 is SGDLS and CDR2 YYNGEE. CDR3 size: 14 residues. V was cut by 0 bases and J by 0 bases, with 6 bases left in between. CDR3 in DNA: TGTGCCAGCAGCGTAGCGCCGCTGAACACTGAAGCTTTCTTT. Protein sequence: CASSVAPLNTEAFF.

This chain links TRBV12-3 or TRBV12-4 with TRBJ1-5; D is uncertain. V was clipped by 3 bases and J by 1 base, with 13 bases between them. This CDR3 contains 16 residues. CDR3 protein: CASSFLRTDSNQPQHF. The CDR3 nucleotides read TGTGCCAGCAGTTTCCTGAGGACGGACAGCAATCAGCCCCAGCATTTT.

The rearrangement joins TRBV4-2 to TRBJ1-2; 9 nucleotides match TRBD1. The CDR3 loop spans 15 amino acids. From germline, CDR1 is LGHNA and CDR2 YNFKEQ. The ends lost 3 bases at V and 4 bases at J; junction bases unmatched: 6. In DNA form, the CDR3 reads TGTGCCAGCAGCCAGGAAACAGGGGGCTCCTATGGCTACACCTTC. This translates into CASSQETGGSYGYTF.

The chain recombines TRBV7-2 with TRBJ2-1; D remains unclear. Trimming left V 1 base short and J 3 bases short, with 13 bases between. The length of the CDR3 is 16 residues. Germline V gives CDR1 SGHTA, CDR2 FQGNSA. The CDR3, as DNA: TGTGCCAGCAGCTTAGGTGGTAGCCAACTCTACAATGAGCAGTTCTTC. Translated, it gives CASSLGGSQLYNEQFF. Variable domain in full (rest from reference TRBV7-2 and TRBJ2-1): GAGVSQSPSNKVTEKGKDVELRCDPISGHTALYWYRQSLGQGLEFLIYFQGNSAPDKSGLPSDRFSAERTGGSVSTLTIQRTQQEDSAVYLCASSLGGSQLYNEQFFGPGTRLTVL.

The chain joins TRBV20-1 to TRBJ2-3; D perhaps matches TRBD2 (6 bases). The V and J ends lost 3 bases and 4 bases respectively, with 17 bases between them. In germline, CDR1 is DFQATT, CDR2 SNEGSKA (reference sequence). There are 15 residues in the CDR3. The CDR3, as DNA: TGCAGTGCTAGCCCGGCTAGCGATGAAGCAGATACGCAGTATTTT. It is translated as CSASPASDEADTQYF.

The chain combines TRBV10-3 with TRBJ2-1; possibly TRBD2 for D (7 bases). CDR1 ENHRY and CDR2 SYGVKD come from the germline V gene. Deletions cut 2 bases from V and 0 bases from J, with 11 bases between. CDR3 length: 16 residues. The CDR3: CAISERGGVSYNEQFF. For the CDR3, the DNA is TGTGCCATCAGTGAGAGGGGGGGCGTCTCCTACAATGAGCAGTTCTTC.

This clonotype was seen a handful of times. The genes are TRBV6-1 and TRBJ2-1; D is unresolved. Germline CDR1 is MNHNS and CDR2 is SASEGT. V was clipped by 9 bases and J by 4 bases, with 19 bases between them. The CDR3 extends over 15 amino acids. The CDR3 sequence is CARYSGPAIYNEQFF. CDR3 nucleotide sequence: TGTGCCAGGTATTCCGGACCAGCTATTTACAATGAGCAGTTCTTC.

This clonotype has a handful of counts. The chain combines TRBV5-1 with TRBJ2-3; 10 nucleotides align to TRBD2. The J segment lost 2 bases and the V segment lost 5 bases, leaving 2 bases of the junction unmatched. The germline CDR1 and CDR2 sequences are SGHRS and YFSETQ. This CDR3 has 14 residues. In DNA, the CDR3 is TGCGCCAGCAGAGCGGGGGGGACCACAGATACGCAGTATTTT. It translates to CASRAGGTTDTQYF.

This clonotype was found a few times. This sequence joins TRBV7-9 and TRBJ2-5; perhaps TRBD2 as D (5 bases). The CDR3 extends over 14 amino acids. Per germline, CDR1 SEHNR and CDR2 FQNEAQ (reference sequence). V lost 5 bases and J 5 bases, leaving 15 bases between the germline ends. The CDR3 sequence is CASSAPLGSETQYF. CDR3 coding DNA: TGTGCCAGCAGCGCCCCTTTAGGGAGCGAGACCCAGTACTTC.

This clonotype was observed a handful of times. The V and J genes are TRBV28 and TRBJ2-1, with 10 bases identical to TRBD2. V lost 7 bases to trimming and J lost 2 bases; unmatched junction nucleotides: 8. This CDR3 contains 16 residues. Germline CDR1 reads MDHEN; CDR2 reads SYDVKM. The CDR3 nucleotides are TGTGCCAGCACCCCCTTGAGCGGGGGGGCCTACAATGAGCAGTTCTTC. Translating gives CASTPLSGGAYNEQFF.

This clonotype was seen many times. The chain employs TRBV6-6 and TRBJ2-3; D may match TRBD1 or TRBD2 (6 bases each). V lost 8 bases and J lost 4, with 19 bases in between. The CDR3 sequence is 15 residues long. Germline V gives CDR1 MNHNY, CDR2 SVGAGI (reference sequence). Here the CDR3 reads CASQGHRGPADTQYF. The CDR3 bases are TGTGCCAGCCAGGGTCATCGGGGGCCCGCAGATACGCAGTATTTT.